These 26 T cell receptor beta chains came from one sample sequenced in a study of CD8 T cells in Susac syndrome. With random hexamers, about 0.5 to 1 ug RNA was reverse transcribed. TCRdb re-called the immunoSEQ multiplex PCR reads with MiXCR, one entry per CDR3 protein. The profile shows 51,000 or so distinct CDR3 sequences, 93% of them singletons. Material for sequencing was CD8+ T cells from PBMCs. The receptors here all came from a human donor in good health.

The CDR3 loop is CAIGTGGAGTGELFF. DNA of the CDR3: TGTGCCATAGGGACAGGGGGCGCCGGCACCGGGGAGCTGTTTTTT. This rearrangement joins TRBV24-1 to TRBJ2-2; 12 positions match TRBD1. The CDR3 extends over 15 amino acids. Germline-derived CDR1 and CDR2 are KGHDR and SFDVKD. V lost 11 bases and J lost 4; bases outside the gene matches: 7.

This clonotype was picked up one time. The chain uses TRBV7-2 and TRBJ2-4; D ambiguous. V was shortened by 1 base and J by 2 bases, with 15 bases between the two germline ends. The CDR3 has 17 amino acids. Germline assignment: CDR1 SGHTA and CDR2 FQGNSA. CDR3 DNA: TGTGCCAGCAGCTTAGGTGCGGCCGGTACTTCCAAAAACATTCAGTACTTC. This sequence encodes CASSLGAAGTSKNIQYF. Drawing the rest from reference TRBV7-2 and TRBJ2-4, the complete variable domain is GAGVSQSPSNKVTEKGKDVELRCDPISGHTALYWYRQSLGQGLEFLIYFQGNSAPDKSGLPSDRFSAERTGGSVSTLTIQRTQQEDSAVYLCASSLGAAGTSKNIQYFGAGTRLSVL.

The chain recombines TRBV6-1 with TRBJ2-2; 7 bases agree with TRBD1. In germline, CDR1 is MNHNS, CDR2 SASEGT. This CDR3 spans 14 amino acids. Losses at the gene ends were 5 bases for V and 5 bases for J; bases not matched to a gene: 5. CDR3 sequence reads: CASSTHRGTGELFF. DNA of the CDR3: TGTGCCAGCAGTACCCACAGGGGTACCGGGGAGCTGTTTTTT.

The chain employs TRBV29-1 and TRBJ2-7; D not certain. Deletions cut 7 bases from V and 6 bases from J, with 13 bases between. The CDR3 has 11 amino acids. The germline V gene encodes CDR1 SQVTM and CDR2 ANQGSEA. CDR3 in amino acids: CSALWDGEQYF. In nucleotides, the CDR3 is TGCAGCGCCCTTTGGGATGGCGAGCAGTACTTC.

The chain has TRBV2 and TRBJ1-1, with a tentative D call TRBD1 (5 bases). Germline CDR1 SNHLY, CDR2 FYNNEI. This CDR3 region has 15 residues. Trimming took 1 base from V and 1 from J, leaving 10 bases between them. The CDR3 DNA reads TGTGCCAGCAGTGAAGGGGCAGGGTGGAACACTGAAGCTTTCTTT. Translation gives CASSEGAGWNTEAFF.

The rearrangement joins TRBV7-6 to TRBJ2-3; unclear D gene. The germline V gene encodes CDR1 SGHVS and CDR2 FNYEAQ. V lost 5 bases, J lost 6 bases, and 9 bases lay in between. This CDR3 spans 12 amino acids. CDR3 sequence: CASSTHWDTQYF. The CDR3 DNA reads TGTGCCAGCAGCACGCACTGGGATACGCAGTATTTT.

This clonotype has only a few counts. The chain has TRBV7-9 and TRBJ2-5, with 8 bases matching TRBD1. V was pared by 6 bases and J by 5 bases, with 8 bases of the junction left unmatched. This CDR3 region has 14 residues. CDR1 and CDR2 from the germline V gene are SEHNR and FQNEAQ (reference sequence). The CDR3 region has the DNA TGTGCCAGCAGACATAGGACAGGGAGGGAGACCCAGTACTTC. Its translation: CASRHRTGRETQYF.

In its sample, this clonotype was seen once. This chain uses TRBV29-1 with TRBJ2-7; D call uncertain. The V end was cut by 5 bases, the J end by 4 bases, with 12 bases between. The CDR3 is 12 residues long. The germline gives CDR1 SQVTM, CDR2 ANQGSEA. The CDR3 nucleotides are TGCAGCGTTTATGGCAGCCGATACGAGCAGTACTTC. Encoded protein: CSVYGSRYEQYF.

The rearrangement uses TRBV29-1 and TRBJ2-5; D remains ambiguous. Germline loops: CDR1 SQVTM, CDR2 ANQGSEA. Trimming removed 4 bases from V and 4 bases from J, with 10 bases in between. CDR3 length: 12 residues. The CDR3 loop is CSVAHIGETQYF. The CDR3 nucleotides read TGCAGCGTTGCACATATAGGAGAGACCCAGTACTTC.

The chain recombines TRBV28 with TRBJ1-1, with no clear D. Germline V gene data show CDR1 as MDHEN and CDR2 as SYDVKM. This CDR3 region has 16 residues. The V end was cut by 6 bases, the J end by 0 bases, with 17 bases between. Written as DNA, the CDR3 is TGTGCCAGCAGCCCTAAGGGCGCTTATTTGAACACTGAAGCTTTCTTT. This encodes CASSPKGAYLNTEAFF.

The CDR3 here is CASSLGAGEREQFF. The DNA of the CDR3 is TGCGCCAGCAGCTTAGGGGCGGGAGAGCGTGAGCAGTTCTTC. The chain uses TRBV5-1 and TRBJ2-1; 7 bases are shared with TRBD2. The ends lost 2 bases at V and 9 bases at J; junction bases unmatched: 8. The CDR3 sequence is 14 residues long. Germline V lookup: CDR1 SGHRS, CDR2 YFSETQ.

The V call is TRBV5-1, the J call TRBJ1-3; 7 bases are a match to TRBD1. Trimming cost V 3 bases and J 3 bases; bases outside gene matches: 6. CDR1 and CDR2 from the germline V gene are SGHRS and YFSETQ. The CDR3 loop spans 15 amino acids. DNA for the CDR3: TGCGCCAGCAGCTGGGACCGGGACAGTGGAAACACCATATATTTT. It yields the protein CASSWDRDSGNTIYF.

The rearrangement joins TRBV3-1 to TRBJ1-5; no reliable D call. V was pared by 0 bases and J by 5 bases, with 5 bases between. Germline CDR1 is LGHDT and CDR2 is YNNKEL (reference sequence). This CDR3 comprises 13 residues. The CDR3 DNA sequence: TGTGCCAGCAGCCAAGAAGGGTATCAGCCCCAGCATTTT. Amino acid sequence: CASSQEGYQPQHF. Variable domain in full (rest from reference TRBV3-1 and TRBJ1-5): DTAVSQTPKYLVTQMGNDKSIKCEQNLGHDTMYWYKQDSKKFLKIMFSYNNKELIINETVPNRFSPKSPDKAHLNLHINSLELGDSAVYFCASSQEGYQPQHFGDGTRLSIL.

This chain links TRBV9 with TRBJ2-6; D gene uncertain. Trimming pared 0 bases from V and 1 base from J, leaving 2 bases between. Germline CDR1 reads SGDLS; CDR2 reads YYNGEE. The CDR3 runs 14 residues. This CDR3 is CASSVGSGANVLTF. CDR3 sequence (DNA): TGTGCCAGCAGCGTAGGTTCTGGGGCCAACGTCCTGACTTTC.

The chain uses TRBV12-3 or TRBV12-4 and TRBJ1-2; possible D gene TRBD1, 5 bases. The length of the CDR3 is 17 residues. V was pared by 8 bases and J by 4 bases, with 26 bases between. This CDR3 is CASFPNPSGLQLYGYTF. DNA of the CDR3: TGTGCCAGCTTCCCCAACCCCTCGGGACTCCAACTCTATGGCTACACCTTC.

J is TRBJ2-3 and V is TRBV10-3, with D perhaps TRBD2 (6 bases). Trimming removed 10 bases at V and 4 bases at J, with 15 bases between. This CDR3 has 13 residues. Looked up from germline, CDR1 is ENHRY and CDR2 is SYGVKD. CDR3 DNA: TGTGCCACCAGGAGTGGGGAGGCAGATACGCAGTATTTT. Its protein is CATRSGEADTQYF.

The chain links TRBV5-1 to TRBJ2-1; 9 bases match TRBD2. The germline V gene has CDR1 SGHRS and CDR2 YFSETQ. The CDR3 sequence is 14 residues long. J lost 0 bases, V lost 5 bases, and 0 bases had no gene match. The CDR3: CASSSGSSYNEQFF. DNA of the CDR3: TGCGCCAGCAGTAGCGGGAGCTCCTACAATGAGCAGTTCTTC.

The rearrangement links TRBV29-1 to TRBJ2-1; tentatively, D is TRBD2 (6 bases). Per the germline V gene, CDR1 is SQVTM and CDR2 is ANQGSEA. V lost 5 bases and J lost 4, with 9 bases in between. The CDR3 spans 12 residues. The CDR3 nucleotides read TGCAGCGTTCGCGGGATTTACAATGAGCAGTTCTTC. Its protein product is CSVRGIYNEQFF.

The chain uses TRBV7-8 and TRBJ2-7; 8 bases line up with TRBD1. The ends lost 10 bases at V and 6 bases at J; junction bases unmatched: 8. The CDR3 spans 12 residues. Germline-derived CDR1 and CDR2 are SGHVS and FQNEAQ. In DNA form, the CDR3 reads TGTGCCACTCGGACAGGGAGCGGCGAGCAGTACTTC. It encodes CATRTGSGEQYF.

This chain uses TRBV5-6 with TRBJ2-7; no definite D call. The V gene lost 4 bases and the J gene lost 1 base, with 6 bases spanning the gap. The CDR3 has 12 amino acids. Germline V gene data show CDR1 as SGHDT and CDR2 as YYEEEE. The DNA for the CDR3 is TGTGCCAGCAGCGACACTTCCTACGAGCAGTACTTC. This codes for CASSDTSYEQYF.

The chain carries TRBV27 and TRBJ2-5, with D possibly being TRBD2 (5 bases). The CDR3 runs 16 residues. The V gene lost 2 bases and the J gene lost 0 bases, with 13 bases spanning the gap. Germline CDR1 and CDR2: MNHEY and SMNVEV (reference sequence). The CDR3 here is CASSLNRAAYQETQYF. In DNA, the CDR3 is TGTGCCAGCAGTTTAAATCGAGCGGCGTACCAAGAGACCCAGTACTTC.

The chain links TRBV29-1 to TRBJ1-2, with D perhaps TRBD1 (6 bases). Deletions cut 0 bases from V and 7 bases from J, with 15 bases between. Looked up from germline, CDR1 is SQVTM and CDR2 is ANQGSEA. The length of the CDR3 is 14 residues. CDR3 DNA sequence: TGCAGCGTTGAAGATCCCAACAGGGCCGGTGGCTACACCTTC. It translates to CSVEDPNRAGGYTF.

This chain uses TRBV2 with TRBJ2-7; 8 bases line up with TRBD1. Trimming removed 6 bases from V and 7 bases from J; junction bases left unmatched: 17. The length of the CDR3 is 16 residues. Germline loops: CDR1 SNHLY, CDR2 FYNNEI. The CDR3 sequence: CASSISGGQVSKEQYF. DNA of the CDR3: TGTGCCAGCAGCATTTCAGGGGGACAGGTCTCAAAGGAGCAGTACTTC.

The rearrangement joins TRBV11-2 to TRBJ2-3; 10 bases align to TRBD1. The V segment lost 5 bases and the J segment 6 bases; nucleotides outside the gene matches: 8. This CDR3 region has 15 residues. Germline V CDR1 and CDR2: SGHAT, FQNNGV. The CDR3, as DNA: TGTGCCAGCAGCCTCGGGACAGGGGCACGGGATACGCAGTATTTT. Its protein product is CASSLGTGARDTQYF.

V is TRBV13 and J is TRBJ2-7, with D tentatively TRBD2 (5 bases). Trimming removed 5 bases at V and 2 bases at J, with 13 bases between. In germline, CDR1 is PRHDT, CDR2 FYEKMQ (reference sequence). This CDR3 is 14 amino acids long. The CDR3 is CASSGGLAAYEQYF. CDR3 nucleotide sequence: TGTGCCAGCAGCGGAGGCTTAGCTGCCTACGAGCAGTACTTC.

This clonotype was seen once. CDR3 bases: TGTGCCACCAGTGGTGAAGCTAACTATGGCTACACCTTC. Translation: CATSGEANYGYTF. The chain couples TRBV24-1 to TRBJ1-2; D is ambiguous. Trimming pared 5 bases from V and 0 bases from J, leaving 6 bases between. The CDR3 loop spans 13 amino acids. The V gene's germline CDR1 is KGHDR and CDR2 SFDVKD.